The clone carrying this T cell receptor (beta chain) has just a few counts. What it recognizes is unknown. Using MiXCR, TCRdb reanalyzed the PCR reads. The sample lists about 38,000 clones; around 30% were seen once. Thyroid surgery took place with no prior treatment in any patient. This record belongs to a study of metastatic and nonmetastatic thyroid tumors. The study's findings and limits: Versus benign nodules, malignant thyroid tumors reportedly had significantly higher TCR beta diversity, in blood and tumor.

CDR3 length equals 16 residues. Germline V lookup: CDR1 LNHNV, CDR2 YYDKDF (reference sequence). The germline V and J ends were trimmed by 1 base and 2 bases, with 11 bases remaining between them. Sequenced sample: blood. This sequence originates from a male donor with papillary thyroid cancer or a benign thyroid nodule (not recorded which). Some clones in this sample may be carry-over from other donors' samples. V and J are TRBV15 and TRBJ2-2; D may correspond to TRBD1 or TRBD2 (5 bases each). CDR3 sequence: CATSRGRDGNTGELFF. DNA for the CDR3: TGTGCCACCAGCAGAGGTAGGGACGGAAACACCGGGGAGCTGTTTTTT. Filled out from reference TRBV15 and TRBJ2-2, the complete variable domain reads DAMVIQNPRYQVTQFGKPVTLSCSQTLNHNVMYWYQQKSSQAPKLLFHYYDKDFNNEADTPDNFQSRRPNTSFCFLDIRSPGLGDTAMYLCATSRGRDGNTGELFFGEGSRLTVL.